A single sample gave rise to the 16 T cell receptor beta chains below, sequenced in a study of CD8+CD57+ T cells in acquired aplastic anemia. Researchers used genomic DNA as the template to profile TCR beta VDJ and CDR3. Via MiXCR, TCRdb re-called the reads, giving one row per CDR3 protein. Among around 250,000 distinct CDR3 sequences listed, 56% were seen once. Sequenced input: sorted CD4+, CD8+, or CD8+CD57+ T cells (not recorded which) from PBMCs. The receptors here all came from a human donor with severe aplastic anemia or a healthy control (not recorded which).

This clonotype was seen only a few times. The V gene is TRBV7-9, the J gene TRBJ2-2; no firm D call. This CDR3 contains 15 residues. Germline loops: CDR1 SEHNR, CDR2 FQNEAQ (reference sequence). Trimming left V 5 bases short and J 3 bases short, with 13 bases between. The CDR3 bases are TGTGCCAGCAGCCTCAGGTCCTGGGACACCGGGGAGCTGTTTTTT. Amino acids: CASSLRSWDTGELFF.

This chain links TRBV15 with TRBJ1-4; weak D call: TRBD1 (5 bases). Germline assignment: CDR1 LNHNV and CDR2 YYDKDF (reference sequence). The CDR3 length is 14 residues. The V and J ends lost 10 bases and 4 bases respectively, with 16 bases between them. The CDR3 bases are TGTGCCAGCAGGAGGGACGGCATTAATGAAAAACTGTTTTTT. This codes for CASRRDGINEKLFF.

The chain uses TRBV7-8 and TRBJ1-3; TRBD1 is a possible D gene (6 bases). Germline CDR1 and CDR2: SGHVS and FQNEAQ. CDR3 length equals 17 residues. V gave up 0 bases and J gave up 11 bases, with 23 bases separating them. The CDR3 reads CASSLASAGVTGNAIYF. CDR3 DNA: TGTGCCAGCAGCTTAGCATCCGCAGGGGTAACTGGGAACGCCATATATTTT.

The chain carries TRBV7-6 and TRBJ1-1, with a possible D match to TRBD1 (6 bases). This CDR3 has 15 residues. V was cut by 7 bases and J by 1 base, with 16 bases left in between. The germline CDR1 and CDR2 sequences are SGHVS and FNYEAQ. This CDR3 reads CASTSRGHQNTEAFF. The DNA for the CDR3 is TGTGCCAGCACCTCCCGGGGACACCAGAACACTGAAGCTTTCTTT. Full variable domain (outside the CDR3, taken from reference TRBV7-6 and TRBJ1-1): GAGVSQSPRYKVTKRGQDVALRCDPISGHVSLYWYRQALGQGPEFLTYFNYEAQQDKSGLPNDRFSAERPEGSISTLTIQRTEQRDSAMYRCASTSRGHQNTEAFFGQGTRLTVV.

A single count supports this clonotype. The rearrangement uses TRBV29-1 and TRBJ1-1, with D unclear. This CDR3 spans 14 amino acids. Per germline, CDR1 SQVTM and CDR2 ANQGSEA. Trimming removed 6 bases at V and 4 bases at J, with 18 bases between. CDR3 region: CSVGREVMSTEAFF. Written as DNA, the CDR3 is TGCAGCGTCGGCCGGGAGGTTATGAGCACTGAAGCTTTCTTT.

Concerning this clonotype itself: An end of the junction does not agree with germline; a read error may underlie this. The chain combines TRBV24-1 with TRBJ1-1; perhaps TRBD1 as D (6 bases). This CDR3 is built from 15 residues. Germline-derived CDR1 and CDR2 are KGHDR and SFDVKD. For the CDR3, the DNA is TGTGCCACCGGTGATTCACAGGGAATAAGCACTGAAGCTTTCTTT. Translation: CATGDSQGISTEAFF.

To note about this clonotype: The junction departs from germline at one end; a sequencing error may be responsible. This chain connects TRBV28 to TRBJ2-1; the D gene is possibly TRBD2 (5 bases). Germline V gives CDR1 MDHEN, CDR2 SYDVKM. This CDR3 has 12 amino acids. CDR3 nucleotide sequence: TGTGCCGGCAGTTGGGCCCGCCGGGGGCAGTTCTTC. Amino acids: CAGSWARRGQFF. The variable domain in full, with the rest retrieved from reference TRBV28 and TRBJ2-1, is DVKVTQSSRYLVKRTGEKVFLECVQDMDHENMFWYRQDPGLGLRLIYFSYDVKMKEKGDIPEGYSVSREKKERFSLILESASTNQTSMYLCAGSWARRGQFFGPGTRLTVL.

The gene calls are TRBV2 and TRBJ2-7; 9 nucleotides match TRBD1. CDR1 and CDR2 from the germline V gene are SNHLY and FYNNEI. The CDR3 sequence is 15 residues long. Germline trimming cut 6 bases from V and 4 bases from J; bases unmatched to any gene: 10. The CDR3 sequence is CASSAAGTGTYEQYF. Here the CDR3 DNA reads TGTGCCAGCAGCGCTGCCGGGACAGGGACTTACGAGCAGTACTTC.

There are many counts of this clonotype. V usage is TRBV5-8 and J usage is TRBJ1-6; no firm D call. The germline CDR1 and CDR2 sequences are SGHTS and YDEGEE. The ends were cut back, 0 bases at V and 6 bases at J, with 7 bases in the middle. The CDR3 has 14 amino acids. The CDR3 DNA follows: TGTGCCAGCAGCTTGGTAGAATCTAATTCACCCCTCCACTTT. Translated: CASSLVESNSPLHF.

This clonotype was recorded only once. The chain couples TRBV20-1 to TRBJ1-2; 7 bases map to TRBD1. Germline V gene data show CDR1 as DFQATT and CDR2 as SNEGSKA (reference sequence). The CDR3 loop spans 17 amino acids. V lost 1 base, J lost 0 bases, and 11 bases stayed unmatched. This CDR3 reads CSARAPGTEASNYGYTF. In DNA, the CDR3 is TGCAGTGCTAGAGCCCCCGGGACAGAGGCTTCTAACTATGGCTACACCTTC.

This clonotype appeared once. The rearrangement joins TRBV20-1 to TRBJ1-6; perhaps TRBD1 as D (5 bases). From germline, CDR1 is DFQATT and CDR2 SNEGSKA (reference sequence). The CDR3 has 14 residues. V lost 6 bases to trimming and J lost 5 bases, with 14 bases between them. As DNA, the CDR3 is TGCAGTGCGGCGCGGGGACCGAATAATTCACCCCTCCACTTT. Translation: CSAARGPNNSPLHF.

This clonotype has a count of ten or more. The rearrangement links TRBV5-1 to TRBJ1-2; the match to TRBD1 covers 8 bases. The trim removed 3 bases at V and 4 bases at J, leaving 8 bases unmatched. CDR3 length: 15 amino acids. Looked up from germline, CDR1 is SGHRS and CDR2 is YFSETQ. The CDR3 region has the DNA TGCGCCAGCAGCTCCGGACAGGGAAGTTTCTATGGCTACACCTTC. It specifies CASSSGQGSFYGYTF.

The sample holds many counts of this clonotype. The chain carries TRBV24-1 and TRBJ1-1; 7 bases align to TRBD1. The CDR3 is 14 residues long. Per germline, CDR1 KGHDR and CDR2 SFDVKD. After removal of 5 bases from V and 5 bases from J, the junction contained 7 bases not matched to a gene. This chain's CDR3 is CATSGQGDGTEAFF. The CDR3 nucleotides read TGTGCCACCAGTGGTCAGGGGGATGGTACTGAAGCTTTCTTT.

The rearrangement joins TRBV7-3 to TRBJ2-7; 8 bases match TRBD1. This CDR3 spans 13 amino acids. J was trimmed by 11 bases and V by 4 bases; bases with no gene match: 10. From germline, CDR1 is SGHTA and CDR2 FQGTGA. CDR3 loop: CASSSRQGSEEYF. The CDR3 nucleotides read TGTGCCAGCAGCTCGAGACAGGGGAGTGAGGAGTACTTC.

This chain uses TRBV20-1 with TRBJ1-6; the match to TRBD1 covers 8 bases. Germline V gene data show CDR1 as DFQATT and CDR2 as SNEGSKA (reference sequence). J gave up 7 bases and V 6 bases, and 8 bases lay outside the gene matches. The CDR3 runs 14 residues. CDR3 region: CSAPQGDRNSPLHF. CDR3 nucleotide sequence: TGCAGTGCCCCACAGGGGGATAGGAATTCACCCCTCCACTTT.

This clonotype was found a few times. The V gene is TRBV2, the J gene TRBJ2-3; 15 bases line up with TRBD2. The germline V gene encodes CDR1 SNHLY and CDR2 FYNNEI. CDR3 length equals 15 residues. With 7 bases clipped from V and 8 bases from J, the junction kept 7 bases outside the gene matches. Here the CDR3 reads CASIRTSGGGLTQYF. The CDR3 DNA sequence: TGTGCCAGCATTAGGACTAGCGGGGGGGGCCTTACGCAGTATTTT.